This T cell receptor beta chain was retrieved from a study of blood T cell repertoires in COVID-19. Study overall: T cells, B-cell-depleted T cells, or PBMCs supplied cDNA or gDNA.

Deletions cut 5 bases from V and 11 bases from J, with 19 bases between. CDR1 SGHDT and CDR2 YYEEEE come from the germline V gene. The CDR3 loop spans 14 amino acids. TCRdb's table, derived via immunoSEQ multiplex PCR, lists solely in-frame clones and lacks some. The sample holds 300,000 to 450,000 clones, 81% seen once. The sequencing sample was made of peripheral blood. The source is a human donor with acute or convalescent COVID-19. The donor label of this sample is uncertain. The V and J genes are TRBV5-6 and TRBJ1-4; the D gene is possibly TRBD1 (5 bases). This CDR3 reads CASRTRGTSTKLFF. In DNA, the CDR3 is TGTGCCAGCAGGACCCGGGGGACTTCAACTAAACTGTTTTTT.